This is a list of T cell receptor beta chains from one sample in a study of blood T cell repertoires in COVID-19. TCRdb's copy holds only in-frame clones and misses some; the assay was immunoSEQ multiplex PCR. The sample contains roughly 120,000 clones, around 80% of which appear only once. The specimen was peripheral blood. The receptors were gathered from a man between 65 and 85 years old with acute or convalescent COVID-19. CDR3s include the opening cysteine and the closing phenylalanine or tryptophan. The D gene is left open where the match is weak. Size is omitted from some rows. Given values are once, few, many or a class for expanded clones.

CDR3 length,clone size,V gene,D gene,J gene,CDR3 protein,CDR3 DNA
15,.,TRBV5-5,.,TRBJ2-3,CASSLLAGAGDTQYF,TGTGCCAGCAGCTTGTTGGCGGGGGCGGGGGATACGCAGTATTTT
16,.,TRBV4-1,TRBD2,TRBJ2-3,CASSPQTTSGVDTQYF,TGCGCCAGCAGCCCACAAACTACTAGCGGGGTCGATACGCAGTATTTT
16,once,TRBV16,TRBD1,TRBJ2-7,CASSLLGTGVTYEQYF,TGTGCCAGCAGCCTCCTAGGGACAGGGGTAACTTACGAGCAGTACTTC
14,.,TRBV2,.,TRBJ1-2,CASSKEGANYGYTF,TGTGCCAGCAGCAAAGAGGGGGCTAACTATGGCTACACCTTC
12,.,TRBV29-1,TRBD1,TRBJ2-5,CSAEGARSTQYF,TGCAGCGCCGAGGGGGCCCGTTCGACCCAGTACTTC
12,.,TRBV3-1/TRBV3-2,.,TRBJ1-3,CASSQSRNTIYF,TGTGCCAGCAGCCAATCAAGAAACACCATATATTTT
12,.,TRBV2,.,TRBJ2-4,CAGGGDINIQYF,TGTGCCGGAGGGGGCGATATAAACATTCAGTACTTC
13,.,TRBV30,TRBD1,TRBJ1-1,CAWRDRWNTEAFF,TGTGCCTGGCGGGACAGGTGGAACACTGAAGCTTTCTTT
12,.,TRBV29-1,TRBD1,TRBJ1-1,CSGTGGGTEAFF,TGCAGCGGGACAGGGGGAGGCACTGAAGCTTTCTTT
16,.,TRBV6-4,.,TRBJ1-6,CASSGAGSSYNSPLHF,TGTGCCAGCAGTGGTGCGGGAAGCTCCTATAATTCACCCCTCCACTTT
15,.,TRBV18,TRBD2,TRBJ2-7,CASSLRPASGSEQYF,TGTGCCAGCTCACTTCGTCCGGCTAGCGGGTCGGAGCAGTACTTC
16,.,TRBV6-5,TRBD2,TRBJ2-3,CASSYSPGLGEDTQYF,TGTGCCAGCAGTTACTCTCCGGGACTAGGGGAAGATACGCAGTATTTT
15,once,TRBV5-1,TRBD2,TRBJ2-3,CASSLTRGGQDTQYF,TGCGCCAGCAGCTTGACGCGGGGGGGCCAAGATACGCAGTATTTT
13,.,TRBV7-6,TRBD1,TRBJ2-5,CASGQDSRETQYF,TGTGCCAGCGGACAGGACAGCCGGGAGACCCAGTACTTC
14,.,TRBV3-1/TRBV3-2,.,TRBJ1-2,CASSQGAGNNGYTF,TGTGCCAGCAGCCAAGGGGCAGGGAATAATGGCTACACCTTC
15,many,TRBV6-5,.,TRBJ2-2,CASRRGQPNTGELFF,TGTGCCAGCAGGCGGGGACAGCCGAACACCGGGGAGCTGTTTTTT
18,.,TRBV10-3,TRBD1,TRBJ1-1,CAISEYIKIGQGNTEAFF,TGTGCCATCAGTGAGTATATAAAGATCGGACAGGGGAACACTGAAGCTTTCTTT
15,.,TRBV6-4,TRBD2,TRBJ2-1,CASSRDGGGVNEQFF,TGTGCCAGCTCCCGAGATGGCGGGGGTGTAAATGAGCAGTTCTTC
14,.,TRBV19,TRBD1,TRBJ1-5,CASSGTGGNQPQHF,TGTGCCAGTTCGGGGACAGGGGGCAATCAGCCCCAGCATTTT
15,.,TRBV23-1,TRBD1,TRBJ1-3,CASSHPGTAGNTIYF,TGCGCCAGCAGTCATCCCGGGACAGCTGGAAACACCATATATTTT
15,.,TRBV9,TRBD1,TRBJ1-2,CASSATGGPGDGYTF,TGTGCCAGCAGCGCGACAGGGGGTCCGGGCGATGGCTACACCTTC
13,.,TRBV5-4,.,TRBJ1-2,CASSLQGNYGYTF,TGTGCCAGCAGCTTGCAGGGAAACTATGGCTACACCTTC
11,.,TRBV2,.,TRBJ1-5,CASSRDLSQHF,TGTGCCAGCAGTCGGGACTTGTCCCAGCATTTT
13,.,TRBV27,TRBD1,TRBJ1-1,CASRVTGDTEAFF,TGTGCCAGCAGGGTCACAGGGGACACTGAAGCTTTCTTT
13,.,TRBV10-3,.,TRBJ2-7,CAISGVGESEQYF,TGTGCCATCAGTGGGGTCGGGGAGTCCGAGCAGTACTTC
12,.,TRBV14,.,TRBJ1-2,CASSQQGYGYTF,TGTGCCAGCAGCCAACAGGGATATGGCTACACCTTC
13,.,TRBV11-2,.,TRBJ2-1,CASSLHRDNEQFF,TGTGCCAGCAGCCTGCACCGGGACAATGAGCAGTTCTTC
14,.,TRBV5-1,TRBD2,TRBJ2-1,CASSSERGGNEQFF,TGCGCCAGCAGCTCGGAGCGGGGGGGCAATGAGCAGTTCTTC
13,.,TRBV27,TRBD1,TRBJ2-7,CASRGTGIHEQYF,TGTGCCAGCAGAGGGACAGGGATCCACGAGCAGTACTTC
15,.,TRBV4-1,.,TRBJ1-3,CASRLLPHSGNTIYF,TGCGCCAGCCGATTGCTCCCCCACAGCGGAAACACCATATATTTT
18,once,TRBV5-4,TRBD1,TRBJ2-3,CASSHPFSGTGRTDTQYF,TGTGCCAGCAGCCACCCCTTCTCCGGGACAGGGAGGACAGATACGCAGTATTTT
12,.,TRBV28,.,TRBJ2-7,CASSLGRYEQYF,TGTGCCAGCAGTTTGGGCCGTTACGAGCAGTACTTC
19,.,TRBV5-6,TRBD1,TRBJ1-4,CASSRNGDSHLATNEKLFF,TGTGCCAGCAGCCGAAATGGGGACAGTCACCTTGCAACTAATGAAAAACTGTTTTTT
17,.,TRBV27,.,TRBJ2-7,CASSLSPLYLLSCEQYF,TGTGCCAGCAGTTTATCCCCCCTTTATCTTCTTTCGTGCGAGCAGTACTTC
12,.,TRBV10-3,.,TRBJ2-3,CAIRGVRDTQYF,TGTGCCATCAGAGGGGTTAGAGATACGCAGTATTTT
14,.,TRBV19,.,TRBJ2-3,CASNSGGGDHTQYF,TGTGCCAGTAACTCGGGGGGCGGGGACCATACGCAGTATTTT
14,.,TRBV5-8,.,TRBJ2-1,CASSTGSSYNEQFF,TGTGCCAGCAGCACAGGGAGCTCCTACAATGAGCAGTTCTTC
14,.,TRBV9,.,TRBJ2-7,CASSVAQGGDEQYF,TGTGCCAGCAGCGTAGCACAGGGCGGCGACGAGCAGTACTTC
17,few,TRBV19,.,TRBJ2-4,CASSIQAASWAKNIQYF,TGTGCCAGTAGTATCCAGGCTGCGAGTTGGGCCAAAAACATTCAGTACTTC
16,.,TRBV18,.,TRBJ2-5,CASSPPRGLPQETQYF,TGTGCCAGCTCACCCCCCCGAGGACTACCCCAAGAGACCCAGTACTTC
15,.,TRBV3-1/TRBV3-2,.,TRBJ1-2,CASSPTMAANYGYTF,TGTGCCAGCAGCCCCACGATGGCAGCTAACTATGGCTACACCTTC
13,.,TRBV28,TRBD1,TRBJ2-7,CASSYRGSDEQYF,TGTGCCAGCAGTTACAGGGGTTCGGACGAGCAGTACTTC
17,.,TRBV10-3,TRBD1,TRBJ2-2,CAISESAGTGGSGELFF,TGTGCCATCAGTGAGTCGGCCGGGACAGGGGGCTCCGGGGAGCTGTTTTTT
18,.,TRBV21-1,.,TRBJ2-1,CASSKASGGASRYNEQFF,TGTGCCAGCAGCAAAGCTAGCGGGGGTGCGTCCCGATACAATGAGCAGTTCTTC
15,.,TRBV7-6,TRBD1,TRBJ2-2,CASSLSGTVDGELFF,TGTGCCAGCAGCTTATCCGGGACAGTGGACGGGGAGCTGTTTTTT
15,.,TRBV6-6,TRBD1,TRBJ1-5,CASSAGTGGNQPQHF,TGTGCCAGCAGCGCCGGGACAGGGGGCAATCAGCCCCAGCATTTT
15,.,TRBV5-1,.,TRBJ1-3,CASSLGQSSGNTIYF,TGCGCCAGCAGCTTGGGACAGAGCTCTGGAAACACCATATATTTT